The rows below give T cell receptor beta chains drawn from one sample of a study of T cell responses to AZD1222 COVID-19 vaccine. The assay was immunoSEQ multiplex PCR, and TCRdb's table has in-frame clones only and misses some. The repertoire holds approximately 94,000 clones, 87% seen once, with 4% to 5% in the top ten. This specimen consisted of peripheral blood, obtained on day 0 of MenACWY control vaccination. The receptors come from an adult in good health. Each CDR3 is given with its conserved first and last residue. D genes are given only for firm matches. Only some rows state a clone size, as once, few, many or a class for expanded clones.

d_gene	v_gene	j_gene	abundance	CDR3aa	CDR3nt
.	TRBV15	TRBJ1-4	.	CATSRGTGMNEKLFF	TGTGCCACCAGCAGAGGCACAGGAATGAATGAAAAACTGTTTTTT
.	TRBV14	TRBJ2-1	.	CASSLKGGSYNEQFF	TGTGCCAGCAGCCTTAAGGGGGGGTCCTACAATGAGCAGTTCTTC
.	TRBV7-2	TRBJ1-1	.	CASSLGTTPISGAKAFF	TGTGCCAGCAGCTTGGGGACAACACCCATCTCAGGAGCAAAAGCTTTCTTT
.	TRBV2	TRBJ2-7	.	CASSERTLRLQYF	TGTGCCAGCAGTGAACGGACCTTACGTTTGCAGTACTTC
TRBD1	TRBV6-6	TRBJ1-5	.	CASSWGQSNQPQHF	TGTGCCAGCAGTTGGGGACAGAGCAATCAGCCCCAGCATTTT
.	TRBV6-2/TRBV6-3	TRBJ1-2	.	CASSRTASNYGYTF	TGTGCCAGCAGTCGGACGGCTAGCAACTATGGCTACACCTTC
.	TRBV7-6	TRBJ1-2	.	CASSLTSTTGRGYTF	TGTGCCAGCAGCTTAACCAGCACCACGGGCCGGGGCTACACCTTC
TRBD1	TRBV18	TRBJ2-1	.	CASTGDNEQFF	TGTGCCAGTACAGGGGACAATGAGCAGTTCTTC
.	TRBV28	TRBJ2-5	.	CASSLSGYRETQYF	TGTGCCAGCAGTTTATCCGGGTACCGAGAGACCCAGTACTTC
TRBD1	TRBV6-5	TRBJ1-4	.	CASSRDRRNEKLFF	TGTGCCAGCAGCCGGGACAGGAGGAATGAAAAACTGTTTTTT
TRBD2	TRBV5-8	TRBJ2-5	.	CASSLAHLAGGEETQYF	TGTGCCAGCAGCTTGGCCCACCTAGCGGGGGGCGAAGAGACCCAGTACTTC
TRBD2	TRBV7-7	TRBJ2-1	.	CASSLASSGEFEQFF	TGTGCCAGCAGCTTAGCGTCTAGCGGGGAATTTGAGCAGTTCTTC
.	TRBV7-9	TRBJ1-4	.	CASSLQGATNEKLFF	TGTGCCAGCAGCTTACAAGGGGCAACTAATGAAAAACTGTTTTTT
TRBD1	TRBV2	TRBJ1-4	.	CASSEGDSREKLFF	TGTGCCAGCAGTGAAGGGGACAGCAGGGAAAAACTGTTTTTT
.	TRBV10-1	TRBJ2-3	once	CASSPASGTDTQYF	TGCGCCAGCAGTCCCGCTAGCGGCACAGATACGCAGTATTTT
.	TRBV2	TRBJ2-5	.	CASRTEGGETQYF	TGTGCCAGCAGAACGGAGGGTGGAGAGACCCAGTACTTC